This T cell receptor beta chain was identified in a study of cytomegalovirus exposure and HLA in healthy donors. The V gene lost 2 bases and the J gene lost 4 bases, with 25 bases spanning the gap. Germline lookup yields CDR1 MNHEY and CDR2 SMNVEV (reference sequence). The CDR3 runs 19 residues. The PCR had 60 Vbeta and 13 Jbeta primers. The data were produced by immunoSEQ multiplex PCR, yet TCRdb's version contains in-frame clones alone and is incomplete. This table holds more than 150,000 clones, 80% found once. The chain is built from TRBV27 and TRBJ2-3; a possible D gene is TRBD1 (6 bases). The sequenced sample consisted of PBMCs. This TCR was sampled from a girl between 5 and 17 years old in good health and CMV-seropositive. CDR3 sequence: CASSLTTFPGRGIADTQYF. CDR3 sequence (DNA): TGTGCCAGCAGTTTAACCACCTTTCCAGGCAGGGGTATCGCAGATACGCAGTATTTT.